This paragraph covers one T cell receptor (beta chain) sequence. The CDR3 sequence is 15 residues long. Germline V gene sequence: CDR1 SGHNT, CDR2 YENEEA. The V and J ends lost 2 bases and 0 bases respectively, with 10 bases between them. Original processing methods: Researchers report that nucleated cell counts were estimated from reference gene primer amplification. Using immunoSEQ multiplex PCR, the repertoire was profiled, and TCRdb retains in-frame clones only, with some absent. D and trimming come from the DNA, and the V and J calls and clone size come from that table. The repertoire holds around 180,000 clones, with approximately 73% as singletons. This specimen comes from a study of blood T cell repertoires in COVID-19. Across the whole study: Italy, Spain and the United States were the sources of the convalescent and acute COVID-19 samples.

The sequencing sample was made of PBMCs or T cells enriched from blood (not recorded which). The rearrangement joins TRBV11-3 to TRBJ1-1; tentatively, D is TRBD1 (5 bases). The TCR sequence derives from a woman between 50 and 59 years old with acute COVID-19. The CDR3 protein is CASSLNHRLNTEAFF. The CDR3 DNA is TGTGCCAGCAGCTTAAATCACAGGCTGAACACTGAAGCTTTCTTT.